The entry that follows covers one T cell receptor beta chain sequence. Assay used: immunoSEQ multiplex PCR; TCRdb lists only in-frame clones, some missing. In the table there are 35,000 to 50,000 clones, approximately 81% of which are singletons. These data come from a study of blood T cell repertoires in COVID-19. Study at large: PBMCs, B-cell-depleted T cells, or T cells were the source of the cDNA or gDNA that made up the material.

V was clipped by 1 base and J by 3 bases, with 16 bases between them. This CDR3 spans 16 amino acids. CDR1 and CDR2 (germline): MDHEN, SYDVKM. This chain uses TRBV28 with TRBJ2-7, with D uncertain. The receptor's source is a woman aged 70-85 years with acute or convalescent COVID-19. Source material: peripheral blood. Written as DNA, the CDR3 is TGTGCCAGCAGTTTATTGGGTGACCTCTCGGGCTACGAGCAGTACTTC. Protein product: CASSLLGDLSGYEQYF.